The subject of this entry is one T cell receptor beta chain. Its antigen remains unknown. These data are taken from a study of cytomegalovirus exposure and HLA in healthy donors. Study-wide points: There were three CMV-associated chains whose specificity for CMV antigens was confirmed in vitro. V- and J-gene trimming of TCR beta was linked (in a later analysis) to a missense DCLRE1C variant.

Trimming at V came to 1 base and at J to 1 base, leaving 8 bases not matched to a gene. CDR1 is GTSNPN and CDR2 is SVGIG in the germline V gene (reference sequence). CDR3 length: 16 residues. PCR was performed using 60 Vbeta and 13 Jbeta primers. In the study's own analysis: An analysis that came later counted roughly 87 million unique TCR beta chains, around 10 million shared. The protocol was immunoSEQ multiplex PCR, while the TCRdb copy is restricted to in-frame clones and leaves out a portion. V, J and clone size reflect that table, while D and trimming were determined from the DNA. Altogether about 130,000 clones are present, about four fifths being singletons, with the ten largest covering 5% to 5.5%.

This receptor was taken from a man in his thirties or forties in good health and CMV-seronegative. The rearrangement joins TRBV30 to TRBJ2-5; 8 nucleotides align to TRBD1. Sequenced: PBMCs. The chain's CDR3 is CAWSAWDRLRQETQYF. DNA for the CDR3: TGTGCCTGGAGTGCCTGGGACAGGCTCCGCCAAGAGACCCAGTACTTC.